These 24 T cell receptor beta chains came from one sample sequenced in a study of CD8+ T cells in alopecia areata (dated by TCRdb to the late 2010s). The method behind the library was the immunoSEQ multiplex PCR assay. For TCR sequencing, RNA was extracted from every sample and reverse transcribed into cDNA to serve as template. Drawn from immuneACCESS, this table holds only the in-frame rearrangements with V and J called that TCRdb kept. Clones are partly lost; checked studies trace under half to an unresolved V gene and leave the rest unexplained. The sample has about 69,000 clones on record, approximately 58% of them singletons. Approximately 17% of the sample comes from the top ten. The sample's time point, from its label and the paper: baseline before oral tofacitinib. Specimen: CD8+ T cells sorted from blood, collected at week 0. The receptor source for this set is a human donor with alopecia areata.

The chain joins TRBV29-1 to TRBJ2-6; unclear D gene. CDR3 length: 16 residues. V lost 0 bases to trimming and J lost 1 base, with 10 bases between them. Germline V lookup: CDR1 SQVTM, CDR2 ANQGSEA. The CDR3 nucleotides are TGCAGCGTTGAAGACACTGATGATTCTGGGGCCAACGTCCTGACTTTC. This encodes CSVEDTDDSGANVLTF. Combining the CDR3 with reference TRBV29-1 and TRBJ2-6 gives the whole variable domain SAVISQKPSRDICQRGTSLTIQCQVDSQVTMMFWYRQQPGQSLTLIATANQGSEATYESGFVIDKFPISRPNLTFSTLTVSNMSPEDSSIYLCSVEDTDDSGANVLTFGAGSRLTVL.

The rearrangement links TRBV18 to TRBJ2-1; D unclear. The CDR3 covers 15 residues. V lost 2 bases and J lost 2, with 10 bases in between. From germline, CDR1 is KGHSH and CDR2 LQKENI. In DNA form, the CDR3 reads TGTGCCAGCTCACCAGAAAGAAGCCCCTACAATGAGCAGTTCTTC. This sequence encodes CASSPERSPYNEQFF. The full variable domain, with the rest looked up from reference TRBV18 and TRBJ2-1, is NAGVMQNPRHLVRRRGQEARLRCSPMKGHSHVYWYRQLPEEGLKFMVYLQKENIIDESGMPKERFSAEFPKEGPSILRIQQVVRGDSAAYFCASSPERSPYNEQFFGPGTRLTVL.

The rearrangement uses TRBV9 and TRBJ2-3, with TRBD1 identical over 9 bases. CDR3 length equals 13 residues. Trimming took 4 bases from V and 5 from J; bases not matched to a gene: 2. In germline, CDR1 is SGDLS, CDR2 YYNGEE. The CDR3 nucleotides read TGTGCCAGCAGCTGGACAGGGGAAGATACGCAGTATTTT. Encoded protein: CASSWTGEDTQYF.

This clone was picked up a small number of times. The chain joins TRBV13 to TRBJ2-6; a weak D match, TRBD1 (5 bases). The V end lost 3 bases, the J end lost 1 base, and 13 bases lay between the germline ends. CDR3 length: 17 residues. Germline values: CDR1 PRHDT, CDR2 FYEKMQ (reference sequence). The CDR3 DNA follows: TGTGCCAGCAGCTTCCTTGACAGCACTTCTGGGGCCAACGTCCTGACTTTC. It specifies CASSFLDSTSGANVLTF. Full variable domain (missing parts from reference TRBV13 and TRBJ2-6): AAGVIQSPRHLIKEKRETATLKCYPIPRHDTVYWYQQGPGQDPQFLISFYEKMQSDKGSIPDRFSAQQFSDYHSELNMSSLELGDSALYFCASSFLDSTSGANVLTFGAGSRLTVL.

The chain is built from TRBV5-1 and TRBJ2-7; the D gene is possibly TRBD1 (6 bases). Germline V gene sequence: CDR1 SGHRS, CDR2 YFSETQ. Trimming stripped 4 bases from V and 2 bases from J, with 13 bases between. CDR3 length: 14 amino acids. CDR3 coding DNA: TGCGCCAGCAGCACCCAGGGGATCACCTACGAGCAGTACTTC. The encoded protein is CASSTQGITYEQYF. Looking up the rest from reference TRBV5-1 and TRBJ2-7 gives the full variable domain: KAGVTQTPRYLIKTRGQQVTLSCSPISGHRSVSWYQQTPGQGLQFLFEYFSETQRNKGNFPGRFSGRQFSNSRSEMNVSTLELGDSALYLCASSTQGITYEQYFGPGTRLTVT.

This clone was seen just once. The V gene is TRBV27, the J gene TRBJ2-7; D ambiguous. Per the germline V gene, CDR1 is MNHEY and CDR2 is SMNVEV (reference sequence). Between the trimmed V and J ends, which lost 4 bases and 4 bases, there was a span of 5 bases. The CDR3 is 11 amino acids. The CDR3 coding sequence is TGTGCCAGCAGTTCCCCATACGAGCAGTACTTC. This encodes CASSSPYEQYF.

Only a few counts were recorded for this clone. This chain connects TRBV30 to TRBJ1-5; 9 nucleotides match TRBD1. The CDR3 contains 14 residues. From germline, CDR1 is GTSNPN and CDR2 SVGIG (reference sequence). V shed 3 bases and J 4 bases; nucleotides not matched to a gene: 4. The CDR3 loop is CAWSGGTGNQPQHF. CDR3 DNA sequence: TGTGCCTGGAGCGGCGGGACAGGGAATCAGCCCCAGCATTTT.

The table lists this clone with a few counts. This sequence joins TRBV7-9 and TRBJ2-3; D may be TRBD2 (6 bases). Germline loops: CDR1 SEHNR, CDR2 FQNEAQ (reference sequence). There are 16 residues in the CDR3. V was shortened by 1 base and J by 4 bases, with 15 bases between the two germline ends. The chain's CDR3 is CASSLDPRDSSDTQYF. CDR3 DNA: TGTGCCAGCAGCTTAGACCCCCGGGACTCTTCAGATACGCAGTATTTT.

The CDR3 sequence is CASSDGQGSVDTQYF. The CDR3 DNA is TGTGCCAGCAGTGACGGGCAGGGATCAGTAGATACGCAGTATTTT. V gene TRBV2 combines with J gene TRBJ2-3, with D possibly being TRBD1 (5 bases). V dropped 3 bases and J dropped 5 bases, with 15 bases sitting between them. Per germline, CDR1 SNHLY and CDR2 FYNNEI. The CDR3 extends over 15 amino acids.

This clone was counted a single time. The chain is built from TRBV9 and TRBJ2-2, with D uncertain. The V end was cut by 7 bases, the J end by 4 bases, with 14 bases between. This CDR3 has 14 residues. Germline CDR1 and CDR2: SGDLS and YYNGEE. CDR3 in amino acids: CASPRRLLTGELFF. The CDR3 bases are TGTGCCAGCCCTCGACGGTTACTCACCGGGGAGCTGTTTTTT.

CDR3: CASRTGTGGNTIYF. CDR3 DNA sequence: TGTGCCAGCAGAACCGGGACAGGGGGAAACACCATATATTTT. This rearrangement joins TRBV28 to TRBJ1-3; TRBD1 matches 9 bases. The CDR3 runs 14 residues. Germline V gene lookup returns CDR1 MDHEN and CDR2 SYDVKM. V lost 6 bases and J lost 4; bases outside the gene matches: 4.

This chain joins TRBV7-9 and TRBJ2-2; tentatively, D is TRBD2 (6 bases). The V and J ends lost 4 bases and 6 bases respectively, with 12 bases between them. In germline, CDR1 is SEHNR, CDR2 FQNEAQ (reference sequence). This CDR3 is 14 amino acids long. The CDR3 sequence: CASSSTRRAGELFF. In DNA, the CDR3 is TGTGCCAGCAGCTCGACTAGGAGGGCCGGGGAGCTGTTTTTT.

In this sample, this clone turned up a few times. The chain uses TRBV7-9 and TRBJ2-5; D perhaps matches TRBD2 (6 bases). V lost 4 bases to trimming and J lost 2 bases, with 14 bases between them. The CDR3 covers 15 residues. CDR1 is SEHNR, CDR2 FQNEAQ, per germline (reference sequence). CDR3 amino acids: CASSSGTPNQETQYF. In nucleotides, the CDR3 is TGTGCCAGCAGCTCAGGGACTCCCAATCAAGAGACCCAGTACTTC.

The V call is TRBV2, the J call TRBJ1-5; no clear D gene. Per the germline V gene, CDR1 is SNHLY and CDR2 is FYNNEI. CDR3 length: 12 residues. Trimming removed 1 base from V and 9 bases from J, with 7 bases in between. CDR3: CASSEDDWPQHF. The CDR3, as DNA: TGTGCCAGCAGTGAAGATGACTGGCCCCAGCATTTT.

The CDR3 DNA reads TGTGCCAGCAGCCATGACTTGGCCGGGGAGCTGTTTTTT. As protein: CASSHDLAGELFF. The chain carries TRBV14 and TRBJ2-2; D gene unclear. The CDR3 runs 13 residues. V lost 3 bases and J 6 bases, leaving 8 bases between the germline ends. In germline, CDR1 is SGHDN, CDR2 FVKESK.

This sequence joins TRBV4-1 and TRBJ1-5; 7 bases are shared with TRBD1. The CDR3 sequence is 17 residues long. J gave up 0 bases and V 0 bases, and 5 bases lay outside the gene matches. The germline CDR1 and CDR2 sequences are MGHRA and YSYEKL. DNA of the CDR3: TGCGCCAGCAGCCAAGATCTGGACAGGAGTAGCAATCAGCCCCAGCATTTT. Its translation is CASSQDLDRSSNQPQHF.

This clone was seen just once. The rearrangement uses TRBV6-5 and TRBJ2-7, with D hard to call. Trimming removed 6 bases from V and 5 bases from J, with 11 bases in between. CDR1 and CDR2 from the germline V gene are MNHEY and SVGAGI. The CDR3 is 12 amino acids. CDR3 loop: CASSEPEDEQYF. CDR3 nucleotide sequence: TGTGCCAGCAGCGAACCAGAGGACGAGCAGTACTTC.

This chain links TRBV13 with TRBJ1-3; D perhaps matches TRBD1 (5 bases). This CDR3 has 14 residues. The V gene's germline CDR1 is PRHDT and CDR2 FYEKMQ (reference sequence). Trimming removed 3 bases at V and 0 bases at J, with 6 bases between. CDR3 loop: CASSLGPSGNTIYF. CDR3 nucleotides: TGTGCCAGCAGCTTGGGGCCCTCTGGAAACACCATATATTTT.

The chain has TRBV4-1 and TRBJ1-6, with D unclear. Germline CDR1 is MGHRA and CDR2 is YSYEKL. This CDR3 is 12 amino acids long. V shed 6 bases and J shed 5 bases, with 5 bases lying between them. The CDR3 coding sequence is TGCGCCAGCAGTTCGCATAATTCACCCCTCCACTTT. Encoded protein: CASSSHNSPLHF.

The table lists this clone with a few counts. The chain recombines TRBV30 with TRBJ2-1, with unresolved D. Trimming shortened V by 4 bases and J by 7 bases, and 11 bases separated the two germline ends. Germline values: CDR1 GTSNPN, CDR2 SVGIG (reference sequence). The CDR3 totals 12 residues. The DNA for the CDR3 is TGTGCCTGGACCGGTGCCGGTAATGAGCAGTTCTTC. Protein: CAWTGAGNEQFF.

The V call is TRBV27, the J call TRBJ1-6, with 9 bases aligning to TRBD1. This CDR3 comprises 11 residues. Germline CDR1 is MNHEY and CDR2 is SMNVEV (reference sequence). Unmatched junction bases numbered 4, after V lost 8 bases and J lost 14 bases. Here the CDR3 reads CASGGQGSLHF. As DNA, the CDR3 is TGTGCCAGCGGGGGACAGGGATCCCTCCACTTT.

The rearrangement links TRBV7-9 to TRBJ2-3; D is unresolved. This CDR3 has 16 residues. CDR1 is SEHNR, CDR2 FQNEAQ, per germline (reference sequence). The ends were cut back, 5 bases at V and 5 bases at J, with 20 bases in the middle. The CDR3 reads CASSTRRSAVLDTQYF. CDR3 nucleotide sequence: TGTGCCAGCAGCACCCGACGGTCCGCAGTGTTAGATACGCAGTATTTT. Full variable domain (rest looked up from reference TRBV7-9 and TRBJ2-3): DTGVSQNPRHKITKRGQNVTFRCDPISEHNRLYWYRQTLGQGPEFLTYFQNEAQLEKSRLLSDRFSAERPKGSFSTLEIQRTEQGDSAMYLCASSTRRSAVLDTQYFGPGTRLTVL.

CDR3 DNA sequence: TGTGCCAGCAGACCATACGGACGCCAGCAAGAGACCCAGTACTTC. Its protein is CASRPYGRQQETQYF. The chain has TRBV28 and TRBJ2-5; D gene unclear. Germline V gives CDR1 MDHEN, CDR2 SYDVKM. The V and J ends lost 6 bases and 2 bases respectively, with 16 bases between them. CDR3 length: 15 amino acids.

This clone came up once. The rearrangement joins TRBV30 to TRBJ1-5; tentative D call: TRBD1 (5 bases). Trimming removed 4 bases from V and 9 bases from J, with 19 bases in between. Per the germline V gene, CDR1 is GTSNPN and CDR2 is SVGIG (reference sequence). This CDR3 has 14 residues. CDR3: CAWTHGAGQGPQHF. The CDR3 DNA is TGTGCCTGGACCCATGGGGCGGGCCAGGGGCCCCAGCATTTT.